This T cell receptor beta chain is from a study of blood T cells in healthy people across ages (dated by TCRdb to the mid-2010s). Background on the whole study: Template switching captured roughly one uniquely barcoded TCR beta cDNA molecule per two T cells in model experiments. The study analyzed two additional independent replicas of 1 million unique cDNA reads from the same blood draw for two donors, one aged 18 to 30 and one aged 80 or older. The donors were divided into four age groups: young (average roughly 15 years), middle-aged (around 37), aged (roughly 66) and long-lived (about 80). To avoid experimental bias, donors of different ages were spread randomly across the sequencing lanes. The study measured age-related changes in TCR beta repertoire diversity using deep sequencing normalized with unique cDNA molecular identifiers.

Library creation used 5' RACE. Instrument used: Illumina HiSeq 2500. The second PCR ran for about 6 to 12 cycles and used a J-beta primer mix along with a sample-barcoded 5' primer. Each TCR beta cDNA molecule received a unique molecular identifier from a template-switch 5' adaptor carrying 12 random nucleotides. Each sample yielded at least 3 million CDR3-containing paired-end reads. All of the RNA was converted into first-strand cDNA using the Mint cDNA synthesis kit, with a TRBC-specific oligonucleotide serving as the primer. All cDNA was treated with uracil-DNA glycosylase and then went through a first 18-cycle PCR with the universal primers M1SS and BC2_uni_R. Per the source publication's procedure: For normalization, 1 million high-quality reads, each with a distinct molecular identifier, were randomly selected from each sample. Instead of being binned into consensus sequences, reads that shared molecular identifiers were thrown out. CDR3 identification, clonotype clustering and error correction used MiTCR with a Q25 quality threshold and the strictest error-elimination algorithm. A nonparametric unseen species model with Euler transformation was used to estimate lower-bound total TCR beta diversity. Clones were called with MiXCR by TCRdb after fastp trimmed the public reads at Q25, and only in-frame beta chains were retained. Rows are unified per CDR3 protein, each entry keeping the most common DNA and genes. TCRdb's processing, not the authors' own work, is the source of the V and J calls. Recorded for this sample are about 1.1 million distinct CDR3 sequences; more than 30% of them occurred a single time. Of the sample, roughly 13% falls within the top ten clones.

Donors were 39 systemically healthy Caucasian individuals from Russia aged roughly 6 to 100 years. About 10 milliliters of peripheral blood were collected from each donor into EDTA-treated Vacutainer tubes. Ficoll-Paque density-gradient centrifugation was used to isolate PBMCs, with at least 6 million obtained per sample. Trizol reagent was used to extract total RNA from PBMCs, with at least 5 micrograms per sample. Naive CD45RAhigh/CD27high T cell percentages were measured by flow cytometry on a PBMC aliquot from every donor. Overall results and qualifications from the work: Estimates of total diversity based on one million sequenced T cells were considered lower bounds and underestimates. The long-lived group showed more naive CD4+ T cells, fewer expanded clones and increased TCR diversity than the aged group, suggesting age selection. Conclusive comparison of naive and antigen-experienced compartments was prevented by the profiling of bulk unsorted PBMCs. Because the CMV infection status of the donors was unknown, age-related changes in expanded clonotypes may potentially have been confounded. The percentage of naive T cells measured by flow cytometry correlated strongly with observed TCR beta diversity. Observed TCR beta diversity per million T cells fell roughly linearly with age, and a significant reduction was already apparent by age roughly 40.

Its CDR3 holds 15 amino acids, cysteine through phenylalanine. Only CDR3 DNA is held: 45 bases, read in frame from base 1. Here V drops 3 bases and J drops 3 bases, and the junction holds 4 bases not matched to any gene. The germline V gene encodes CDR1 MNHEY and CDR2 SVGAGI. Details on this clonotype: The specificity of this receptor is unknown. Nothing much larger sits one base from this clone, and base qualities are not available.

The sequence was collected from a young man in good health. The chain couples TRBV6-5 to TRBJ2-5; 10 central bases correspond to TRBD1. Sequencing was done on a sample of blood. The nucleotides read TGTGCCAGCAGTTATGGTGGGACAGGGGAAGAGACCCAGTACTTC. It specifies CASSYGGTGEETQYF.